The 3 T cell receptor beta chains reported below all come from one sample, sequenced in a study of blood T cell repertoires in COVID-19. Sequencing used immunoSEQ multiplex PCR; TCRdb keeps in-frame clones, though not all of them. The data contain 110,000 or so clones, around 89% of them singletons. The sample consisted of peripheral blood. These receptors all come from a woman between 45 and 60 years old with acute or convalescent COVID-19.

The CDR3 reads CASSQDLTGLAFF. In DNA, the CDR3 is TGTGCCAGCAGCCAAGATCTAACCGGGTTGGCTTTCTTT. The J gene is TRBJ1-1, the V gene TRBV14; D remains unclear. Germline assignment: CDR1 SGHDN and CDR2 FVKESK. V gave up 0 bases and J gave up 11 bases, with 13 bases separating them. This CDR3 has 13 residues.

The rearrangement links TRBV28 to TRBJ1-2, with D unclear. This CDR3 is 14 amino acids long. In germline, CDR1 is MDHEN, CDR2 SYDVKM. The V end was cut by 7 bases, the J end by 4 bases, with 16 bases between. The CDR3 loop reads CASTQRLGGYGYTF. The CDR3 nucleotides are TGTGCCAGCACCCAGAGGCTGGGTGGCTATGGCTACACCTTC.

The chain joins TRBV9 to TRBJ1-2; no clear D. V lost 0 bases to trimming and J lost 3 bases, with 12 bases between them. CDR1 and CDR2 from the germline V gene are SGDLS and YYNGEE. CDR3 length: 15 amino acids. CDR3 in amino acids: CASSVAGGMDYGYTF. CDR3 nucleotides: TGTGCCAGCAGCGTAGCGGGAGGAATGGACTATGGCTACACCTTC.